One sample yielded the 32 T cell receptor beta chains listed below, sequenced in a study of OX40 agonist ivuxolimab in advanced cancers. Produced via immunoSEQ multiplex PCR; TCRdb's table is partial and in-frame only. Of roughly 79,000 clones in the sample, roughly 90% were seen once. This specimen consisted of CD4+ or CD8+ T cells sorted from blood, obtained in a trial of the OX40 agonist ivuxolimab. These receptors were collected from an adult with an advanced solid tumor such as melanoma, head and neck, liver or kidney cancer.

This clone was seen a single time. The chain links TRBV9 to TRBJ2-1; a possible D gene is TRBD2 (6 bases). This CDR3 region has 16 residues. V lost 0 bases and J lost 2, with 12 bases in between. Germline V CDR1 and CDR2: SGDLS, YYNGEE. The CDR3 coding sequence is TGTGCCAGCAGCGTAGCAGGCGGGACGACCTACAATGAGCAGTTCTTC. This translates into CASSVAGGTTYNEQFF.

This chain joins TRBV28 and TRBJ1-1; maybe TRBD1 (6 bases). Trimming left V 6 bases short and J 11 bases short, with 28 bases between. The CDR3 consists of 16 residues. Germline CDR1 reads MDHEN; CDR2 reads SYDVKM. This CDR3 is CASRWGGGGVFERAFF. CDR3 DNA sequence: TGTGCCAGCAGATGGGGAGGGGGAGGGGTTTTTGAAAGGGCTTTCTTT.

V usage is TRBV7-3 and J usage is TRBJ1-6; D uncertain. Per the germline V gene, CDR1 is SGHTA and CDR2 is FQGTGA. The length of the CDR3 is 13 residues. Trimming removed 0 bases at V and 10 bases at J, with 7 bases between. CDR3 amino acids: CASSLTRQSPLHF. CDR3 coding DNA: TGTGCCAGCAGCTTAACGCGGCAGTCACCCCTCCACTTT.

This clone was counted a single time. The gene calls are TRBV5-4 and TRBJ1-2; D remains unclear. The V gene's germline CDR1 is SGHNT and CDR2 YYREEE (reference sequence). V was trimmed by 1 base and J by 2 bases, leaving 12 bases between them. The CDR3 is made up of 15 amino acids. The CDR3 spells CASSLSPQSNYGYTF. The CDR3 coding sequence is TGTGCCAGCAGCTTGAGCCCGCAGTCAAACTATGGCTACACCTTC.

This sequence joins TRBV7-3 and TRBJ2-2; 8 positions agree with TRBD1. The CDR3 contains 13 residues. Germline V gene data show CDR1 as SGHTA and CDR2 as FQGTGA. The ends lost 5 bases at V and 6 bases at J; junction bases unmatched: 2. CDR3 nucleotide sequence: TGTGCCAGCAGCCAACAGGGGGCCGGGGAGCTGTTTTTT. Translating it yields CASSQQGAGELFF.

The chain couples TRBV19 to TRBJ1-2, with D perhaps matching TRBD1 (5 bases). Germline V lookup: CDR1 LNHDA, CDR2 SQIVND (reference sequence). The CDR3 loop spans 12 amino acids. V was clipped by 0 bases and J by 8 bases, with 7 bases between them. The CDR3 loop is CASSIDRDGYTF. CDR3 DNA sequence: TGTGCCAGTAGTATAGACAGGGACGGCTACACCTTC.

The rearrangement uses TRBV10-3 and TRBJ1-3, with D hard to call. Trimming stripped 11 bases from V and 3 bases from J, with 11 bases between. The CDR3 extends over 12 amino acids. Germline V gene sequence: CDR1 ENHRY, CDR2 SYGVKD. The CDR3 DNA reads TGTGCCGCAGGACCTGTTGGAAACACCATATATTTT. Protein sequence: CAAGPVGNTIYF.

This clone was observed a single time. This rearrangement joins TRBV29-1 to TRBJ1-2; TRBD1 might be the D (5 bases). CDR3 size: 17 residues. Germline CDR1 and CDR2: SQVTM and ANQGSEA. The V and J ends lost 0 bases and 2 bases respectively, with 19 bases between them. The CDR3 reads CSVEDRLAGRTNYGYTF. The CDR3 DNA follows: TGCAGCGTTGAAGATCGCCTTGCGGGACGTACGAACTATGGCTACACCTTC.

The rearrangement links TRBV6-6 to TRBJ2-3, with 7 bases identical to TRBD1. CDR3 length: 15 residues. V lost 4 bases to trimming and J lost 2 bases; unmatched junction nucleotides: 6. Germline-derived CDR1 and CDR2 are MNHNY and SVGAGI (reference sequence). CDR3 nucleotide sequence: TGTGCCAGCAGTTTAAGGACAGGATTCACAGATACGCAGTATTTT. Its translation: CASSLRTGFTDTQYF.

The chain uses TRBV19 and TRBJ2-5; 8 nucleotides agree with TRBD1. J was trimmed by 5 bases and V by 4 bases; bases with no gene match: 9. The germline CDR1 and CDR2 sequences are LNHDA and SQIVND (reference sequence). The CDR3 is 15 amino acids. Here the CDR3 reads CASSSVAGGGETQYF. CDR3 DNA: TGTGCCAGTAGTAGCGTCGCAGGGGGCGGGGAGACCCAGTACTTC. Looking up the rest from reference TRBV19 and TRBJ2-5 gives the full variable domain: DGGITQSPKYLFRKEGQNVTLSCEQNLNHDAMYWYRQDPGQGLRLIYYSQIVNDFQKGDIAEGYSVSREKKESFPLTVTSAQKNPTAFYLCASSSVAGGGETQYFGPGTRLLVL.

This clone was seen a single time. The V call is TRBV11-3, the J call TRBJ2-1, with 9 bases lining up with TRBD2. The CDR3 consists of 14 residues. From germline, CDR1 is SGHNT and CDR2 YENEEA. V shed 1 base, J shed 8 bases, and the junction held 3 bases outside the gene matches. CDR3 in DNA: TGTGCCAGCAGCTTAGGGGCGGGAGGGTATGAGCAGTTCTTC. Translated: CASSLGAGGYEQFF.

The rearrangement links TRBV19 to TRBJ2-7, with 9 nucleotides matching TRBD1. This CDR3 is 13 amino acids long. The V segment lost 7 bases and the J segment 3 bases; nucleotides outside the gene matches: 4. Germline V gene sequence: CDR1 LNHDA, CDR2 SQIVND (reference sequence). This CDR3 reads CASTPDRGYEQYF. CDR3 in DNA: TGTGCCAGTACCCCGGACAGGGGCTACGAGCAGTACTTC.

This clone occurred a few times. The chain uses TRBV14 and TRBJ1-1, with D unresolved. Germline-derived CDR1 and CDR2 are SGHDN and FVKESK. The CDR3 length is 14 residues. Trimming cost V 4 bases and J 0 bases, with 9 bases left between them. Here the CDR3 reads CASSPRLVNTEAFF. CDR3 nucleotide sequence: TGTGCCAGCAGCCCCAGGCTAGTGAACACTGAAGCTTTCTTT.

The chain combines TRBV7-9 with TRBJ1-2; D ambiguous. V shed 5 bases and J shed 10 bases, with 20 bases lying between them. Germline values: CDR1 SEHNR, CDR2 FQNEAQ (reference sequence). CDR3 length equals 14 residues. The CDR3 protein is CASSLHDLANDYTF. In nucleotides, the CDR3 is TGTGCCAGCAGCCTACATGACCTGGCGAACGACTACACCTTC.

This CDR3 reads CASNTGHTNTEAFF. The CDR3 nucleotides read TGTGCCAGTAATACGGGGCATACGAACACTGAAGCTTTCTTT. This chain joins TRBV19 and TRBJ1-1, with a possible D match to TRBD1 (5 bases). The V gene's germline CDR1 is LNHDA and CDR2 SQIVND (reference sequence). This CDR3 region has 14 residues. V was shortened by 7 bases and J by 1 base, with 13 bases between the two germline ends.

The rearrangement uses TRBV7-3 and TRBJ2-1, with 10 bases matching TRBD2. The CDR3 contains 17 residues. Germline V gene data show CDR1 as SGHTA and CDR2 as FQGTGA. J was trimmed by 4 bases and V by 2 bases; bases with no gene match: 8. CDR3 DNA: TGTGCCAGCAGCTTAGGGGCGGGTAGCGGGAGGTACAATGAGCAGTTCTTC. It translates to CASSLGAGSGRYNEQFF.

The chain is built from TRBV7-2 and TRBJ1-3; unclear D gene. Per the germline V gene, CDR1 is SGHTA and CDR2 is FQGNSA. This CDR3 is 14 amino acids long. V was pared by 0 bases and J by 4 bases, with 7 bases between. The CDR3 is CASSLAELGNTIYF. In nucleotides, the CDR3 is TGTGCCAGCAGCTTAGCGGAGTTGGGAAACACCATATATTTT.

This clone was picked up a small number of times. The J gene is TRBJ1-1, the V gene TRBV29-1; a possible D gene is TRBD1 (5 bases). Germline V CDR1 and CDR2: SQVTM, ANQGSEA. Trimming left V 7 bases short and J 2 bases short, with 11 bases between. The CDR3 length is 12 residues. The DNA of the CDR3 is TGCAGCGGGGGACCCCAAAACACTGAAGCTTTCTTT. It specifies CSGGPQNTEAFF.

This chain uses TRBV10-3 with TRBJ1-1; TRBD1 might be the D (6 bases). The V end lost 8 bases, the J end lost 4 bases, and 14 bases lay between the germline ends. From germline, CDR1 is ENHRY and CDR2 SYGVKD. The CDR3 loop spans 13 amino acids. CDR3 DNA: TGTGCCATCGCGGCGGGGGCGTTCACTGAAGCTTTCTTT. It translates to CAIAAGAFTEAFF.

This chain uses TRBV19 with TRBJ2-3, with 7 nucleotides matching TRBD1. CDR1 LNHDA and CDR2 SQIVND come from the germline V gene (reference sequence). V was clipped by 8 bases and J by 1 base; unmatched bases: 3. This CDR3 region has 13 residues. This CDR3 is CASSTGGTDTQYF. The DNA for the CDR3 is TGTGCCAGTTCAACAGGGGGCACAGATACGCAGTATTTT.

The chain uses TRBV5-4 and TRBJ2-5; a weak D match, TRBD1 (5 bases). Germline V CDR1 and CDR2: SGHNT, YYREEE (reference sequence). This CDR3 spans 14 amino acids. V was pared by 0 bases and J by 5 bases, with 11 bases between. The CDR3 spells CASSLEGSGETQYF. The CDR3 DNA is TGTGCCAGCAGCTTGGAGGGGTCAGGGGAGACCCAGTACTTC.

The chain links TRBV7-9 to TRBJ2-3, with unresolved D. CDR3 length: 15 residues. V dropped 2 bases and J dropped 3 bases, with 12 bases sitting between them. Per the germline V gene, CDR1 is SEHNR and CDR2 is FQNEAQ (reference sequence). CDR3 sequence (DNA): TGTGCCAGCAGCTTACAAGGGCACGGGACAGATACGCAGTATTTT. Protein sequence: CASSLQGHGTDTQYF.

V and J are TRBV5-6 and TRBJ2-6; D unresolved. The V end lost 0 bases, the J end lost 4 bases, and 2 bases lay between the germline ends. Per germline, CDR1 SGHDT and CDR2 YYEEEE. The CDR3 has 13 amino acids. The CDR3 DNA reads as TGTGCCAGCAGCTTGGCCGGGGCCAACGTCCTGACTTTC. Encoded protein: CASSLAGANVLTF.

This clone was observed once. The CDR3 loop is CASSPSGHTDTQYF. For the CDR3, the DNA is TGTGCCAGCAGCCCAAGCGGACACACAGATACGCAGTATTTT. This chain connects TRBV11-3 to TRBJ2-3, with D perhaps TRBD1 or TRBD2 (5 bases each). The V gene lost 5 bases and the J gene lost 2 bases, with 11 bases spanning the gap. Germline V lookup: CDR1 SGHNT, CDR2 YENEEA. There are 14 residues in the CDR3.

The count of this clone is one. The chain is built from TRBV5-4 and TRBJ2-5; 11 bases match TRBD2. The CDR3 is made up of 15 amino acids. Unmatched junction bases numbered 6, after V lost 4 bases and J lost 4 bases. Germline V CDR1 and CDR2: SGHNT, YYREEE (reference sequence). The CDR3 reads CASSKLAGVGETQYF. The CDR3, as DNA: TGTGCCAGCAGCAAACTAGCGGGAGTCGGAGAGACCCAGTACTTC.

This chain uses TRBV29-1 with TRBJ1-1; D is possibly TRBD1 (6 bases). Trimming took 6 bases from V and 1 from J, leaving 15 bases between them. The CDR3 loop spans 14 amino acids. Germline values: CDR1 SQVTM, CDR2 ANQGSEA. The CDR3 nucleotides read TGCAGCGTCCGAACGTGGGGGCGGAACACTGAAGCTTTCTTT. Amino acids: CSVRTWGRNTEAFF.

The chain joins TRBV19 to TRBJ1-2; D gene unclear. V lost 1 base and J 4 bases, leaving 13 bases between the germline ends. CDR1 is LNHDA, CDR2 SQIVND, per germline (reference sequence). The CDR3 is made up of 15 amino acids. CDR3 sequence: CASSIVQRALYGYTF. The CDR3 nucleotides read TGTGCCAGTAGTATAGTGCAGAGGGCCCTCTATGGCTACACCTTC. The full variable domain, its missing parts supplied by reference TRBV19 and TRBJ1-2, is DGGITQSPKYLFRKEGQNVTLSCEQNLNHDAMYWYRQDPGQGLRLIYYSQIVNDFQKGDIAEGYSVSREKKESFPLTVTSAQKNPTAFYLCASSIVQRALYGYTFGSGTRLTVV.

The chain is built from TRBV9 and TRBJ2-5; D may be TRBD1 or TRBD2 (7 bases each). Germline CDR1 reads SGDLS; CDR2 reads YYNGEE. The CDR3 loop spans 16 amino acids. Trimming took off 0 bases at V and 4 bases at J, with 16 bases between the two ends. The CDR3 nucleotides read TGTGCCAGCAGCGTAGGGACAGGAGGCGGGGGAGAGACCCAGTACTTC. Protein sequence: CASSVGTGGGGETQYF.

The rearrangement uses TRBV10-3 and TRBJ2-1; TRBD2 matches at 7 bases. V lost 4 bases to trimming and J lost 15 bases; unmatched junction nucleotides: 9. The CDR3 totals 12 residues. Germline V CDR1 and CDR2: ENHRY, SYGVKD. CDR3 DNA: TGTGCCATCAGTGGTAATGGAGGCGGGGGGTTCTTC. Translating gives CAISGNGGGGFF.

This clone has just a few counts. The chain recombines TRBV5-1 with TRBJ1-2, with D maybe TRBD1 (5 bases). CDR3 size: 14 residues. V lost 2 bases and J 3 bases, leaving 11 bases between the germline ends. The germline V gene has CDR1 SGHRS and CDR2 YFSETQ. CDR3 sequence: CASSFRSQDYGYTF. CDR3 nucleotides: TGCGCCAGCAGCTTTAGGTCACAGGACTATGGCTACACCTTC.

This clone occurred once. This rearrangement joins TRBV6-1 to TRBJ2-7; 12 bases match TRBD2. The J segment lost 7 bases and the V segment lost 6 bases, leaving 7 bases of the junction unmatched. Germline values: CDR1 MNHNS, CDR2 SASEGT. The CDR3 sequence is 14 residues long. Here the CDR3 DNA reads TGTGCCAGCAGCCCTAGCGGGAGGGCCGGTGAGCAGTACTTC. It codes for CASSPSGRAGEQYF.

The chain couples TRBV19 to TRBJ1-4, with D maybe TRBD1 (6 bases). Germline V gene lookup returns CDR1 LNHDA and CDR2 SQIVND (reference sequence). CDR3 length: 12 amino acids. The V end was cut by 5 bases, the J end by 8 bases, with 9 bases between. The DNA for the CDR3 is TGTGCCAGTAGTCGAGACAGGGAAAAACTGTTTTTT. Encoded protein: CASSRDREKLFF.